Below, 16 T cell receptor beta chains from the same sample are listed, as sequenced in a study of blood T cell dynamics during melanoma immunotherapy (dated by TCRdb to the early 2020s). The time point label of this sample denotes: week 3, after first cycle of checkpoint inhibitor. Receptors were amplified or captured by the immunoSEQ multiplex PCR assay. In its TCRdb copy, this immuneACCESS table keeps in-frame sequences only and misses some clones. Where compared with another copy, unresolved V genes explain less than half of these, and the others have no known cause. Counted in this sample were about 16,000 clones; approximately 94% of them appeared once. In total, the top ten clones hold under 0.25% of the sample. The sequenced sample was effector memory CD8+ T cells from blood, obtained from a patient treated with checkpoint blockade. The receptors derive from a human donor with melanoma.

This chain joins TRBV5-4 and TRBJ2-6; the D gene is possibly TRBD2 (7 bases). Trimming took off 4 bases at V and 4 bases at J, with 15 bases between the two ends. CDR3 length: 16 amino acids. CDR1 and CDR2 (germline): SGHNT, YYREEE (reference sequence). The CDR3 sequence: CASSARGGAGANVLTF. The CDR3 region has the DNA TGTGCCAGCAGCGCCCGAGGGGGGGCCGGGGCCAACGTCCTGACTTTC.

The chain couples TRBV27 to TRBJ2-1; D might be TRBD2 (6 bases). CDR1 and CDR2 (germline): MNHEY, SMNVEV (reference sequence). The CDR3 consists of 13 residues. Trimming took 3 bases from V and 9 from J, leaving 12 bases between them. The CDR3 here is CASSFRGSGEQFF. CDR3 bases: TGTGCCAGCAGTTTTCGGGGGAGTGGTGAGCAGTTCTTC.

CDR3 in DNA: TGTGCCAGCAGCCCCAGTTCGGGGCCCCTCTCCTACGAGCAGTACTTC. Translating it yields CASSPSSGPLSYEQYF. V and J are TRBV27 and TRBJ2-7; perhaps D is TRBD1 or TRBD2 (5 bases each). The V and J ends lost 6 bases and 0 bases respectively, with 18 bases between them. Per the germline V gene, CDR1 is MNHEY and CDR2 is SMNVEV (reference sequence). The CDR3 consists of 16 residues.

This CDR3 reads CASSWDFQETQYF. CDR3 sequence (DNA): TGTGCCAGCAGCTGGGACTTCCAAGAGACCCAGTACTTC. The chain has TRBV5-4 and TRBJ2-5; D perhaps matches TRBD2 (6 bases). Trimming removed 3 bases at V and 1 base at J, with 7 bases between. Germline V gives CDR1 SGHNT, CDR2 YYREEE (reference sequence). The CDR3 consists of 13 residues.

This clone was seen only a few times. The CDR3 DNA reads TGTGCCAGCAGGGCACTAGCGATTCATGAGGATACGCAGTATTTT. As protein: CASRALAIHEDTQYF. The rearrangement uses TRBV7-6 and TRBJ2-3; TRBD2 matches 7 bases. CDR1 is SGHVS and CDR2 is FNYEAQ in the germline V gene. The length of the CDR3 is 15 residues. Trimming removed 6 bases from V and 6 bases from J; junction bases left unmatched: 12.

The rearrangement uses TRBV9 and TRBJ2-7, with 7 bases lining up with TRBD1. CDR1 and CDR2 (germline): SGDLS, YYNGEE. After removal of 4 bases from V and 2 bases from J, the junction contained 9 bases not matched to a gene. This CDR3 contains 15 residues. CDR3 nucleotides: TGTGCCAGCAGCAGGGGCAGGGGGAATACCTACGAGCAGTACTTC. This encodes CASSRGRGNTYEQYF.

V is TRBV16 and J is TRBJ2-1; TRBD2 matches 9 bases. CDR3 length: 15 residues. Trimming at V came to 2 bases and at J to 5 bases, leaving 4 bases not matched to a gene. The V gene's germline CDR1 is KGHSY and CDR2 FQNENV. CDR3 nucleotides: TGTGCCAGCAGCCAAGCTAGCGGGACACACAATGAGCAGTTCTTC. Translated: CASSQASGTHNEQFF.

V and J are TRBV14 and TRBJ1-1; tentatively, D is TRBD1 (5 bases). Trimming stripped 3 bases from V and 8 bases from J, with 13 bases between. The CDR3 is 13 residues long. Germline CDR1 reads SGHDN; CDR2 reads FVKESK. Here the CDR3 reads CASSQLSGGEAFF. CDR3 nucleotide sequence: TGTGCCAGCAGCCAGCTATCTGGGGGGGAAGCTTTCTTT.

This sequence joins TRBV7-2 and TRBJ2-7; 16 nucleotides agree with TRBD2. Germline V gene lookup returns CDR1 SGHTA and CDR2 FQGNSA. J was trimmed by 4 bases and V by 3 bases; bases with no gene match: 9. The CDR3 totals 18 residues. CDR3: CASSFRGLAGGKRYEQYF. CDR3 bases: TGTGCCAGCAGCTTTAGGGGACTAGCGGGAGGGAAAAGGTACGAGCAGTACTTC.

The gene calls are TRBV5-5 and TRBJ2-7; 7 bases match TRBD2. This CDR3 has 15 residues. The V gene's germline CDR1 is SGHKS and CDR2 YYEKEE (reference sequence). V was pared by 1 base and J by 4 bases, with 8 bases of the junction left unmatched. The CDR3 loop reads CASSLRMGGSYEQYF. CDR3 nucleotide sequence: TGTGCCAGCAGCTTGAGGATGGGCGGGAGTTACGAGCAGTACTTC. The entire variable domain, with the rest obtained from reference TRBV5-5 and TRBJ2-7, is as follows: DAGVTQSPTHLIKTRGQQVTLRCSPISGHKSVSWYQQVLGQGPQFIFQYYEKEERGRGNFPDRFSARQFPNYSSELNVNALLLGDSALYLCASSLRMGGSYEQYFGPGTRLTVT.

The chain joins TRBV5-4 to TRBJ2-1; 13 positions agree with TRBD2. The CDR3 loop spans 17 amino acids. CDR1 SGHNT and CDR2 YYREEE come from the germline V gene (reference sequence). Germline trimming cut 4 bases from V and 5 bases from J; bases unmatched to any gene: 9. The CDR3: CASSGPPGLAGNNEQFF. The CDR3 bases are TGTGCCAGCAGCGGTCCTCCGGGACTAGCGGGGAACAATGAGCAGTTCTTC.

The CDR3 region is CASSPRTGGRTEAFF. CDR3 nucleotide sequence: TGTGCCAGCAGTCCGCGGACAGGGGGTAGGACTGAAGCTTTCTTT. The V and J genes are TRBV28 and TRBJ1-1; 10 bases align to TRBD1. CDR3 length equals 15 residues. Germline CDR1 and CDR2: MDHEN and SYDVKM. Germline trimming cut 5 bases from V and 5 bases from J; bases unmatched to any gene: 8. Together with reference TRBV28 and TRBJ1-1, the CDR3 gives the full variable domain: DVKVTQSSRYLVKRTGEKVFLECVQDMDHENMFWYRQDPGLGLRLIYFSYDVKMKEKGDIPEGYSVSREKKERFSLILESASTNQTSMYLCASSPRTGGRTEAFFGQGTRLTVV.

CDR3 protein: CASRWREGLNEQFF. As DNA, the CDR3 is TGTGCCAGCAGATGGCGGGAGGGCCTCAATGAGCAGTTCTTC. V is TRBV6-5 and J is TRBJ2-1, with TRBD2 matching over 9 bases. The V gene end was trimmed by 6 bases and the J gene end by 6 bases; junction bases not matched to a gene: 6. The CDR3 has 14 residues. The germline V gene has CDR1 MNHEY and CDR2 SVGAGI.

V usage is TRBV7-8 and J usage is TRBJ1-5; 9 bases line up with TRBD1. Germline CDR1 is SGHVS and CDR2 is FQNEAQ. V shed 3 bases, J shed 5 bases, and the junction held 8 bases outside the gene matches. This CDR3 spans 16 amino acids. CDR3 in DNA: TGTGCCAGCAGCTTCTGGACAGGGGAGGGGGATCAGCCCCAGCATTTT. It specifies CASSFWTGEGDQPQHF. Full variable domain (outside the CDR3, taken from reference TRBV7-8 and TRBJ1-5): GAGVSQSPRYKVAKRGQDVALRCDPISGHVSLFWYQQALGQGPEFLTYFQNEAQLDKSGLPSDRFFAERPEGSVSTLKIQRTQQEDSAVYLCASSFWTGEGDQPQHFGDGTRLSIL.

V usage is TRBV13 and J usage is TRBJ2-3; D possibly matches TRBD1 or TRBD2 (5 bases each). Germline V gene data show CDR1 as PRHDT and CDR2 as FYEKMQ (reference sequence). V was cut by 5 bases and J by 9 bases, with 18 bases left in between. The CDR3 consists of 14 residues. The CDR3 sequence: CASSPRGVRETQYF. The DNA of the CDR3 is TGTGCCAGCAGCCCGCGAGGGGTAAGAGAGACGCAGTATTTT.

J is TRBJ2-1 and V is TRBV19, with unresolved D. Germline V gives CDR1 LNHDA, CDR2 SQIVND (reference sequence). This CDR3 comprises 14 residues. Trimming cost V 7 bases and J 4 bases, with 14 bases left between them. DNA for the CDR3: TGTGCCAGTAAGACCATCCCGGAGTACAATGAGCAGTTCTTC. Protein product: CASKTIPEYNEQFF.